Below, 16 T cell receptor beta chains from the same sample are listed, as sequenced in a study of shared clonotypes between healthy human individuals. The table came from immunoSEQ multiplex PCR; TCRdb's copy has only in-frame clones and leaves some out. Of about 380,000 clones listed, about 97% are singletons. The sequencing input was memory CD8+ T cells sorted from blood. The subset denotes: CD45RO+ cells pooled with CCR7-negative TemRA cells. These receptors all stem from a man aged 25 to 40 in good health.

The chain links TRBV28 to TRBJ1-1, with D hard to call. The CDR3 runs 13 residues. Germline values: CDR1 MDHEN, CDR2 SYDVKM. The germline V and J ends were trimmed by 4 bases and 5 bases, with 11 bases remaining between them. This chain's CDR3 is CASSSPGWTEAFF. Here the CDR3 DNA reads TGTGCCAGCAGTTCCCCCGGGTGGACTGAAGCTTTCTTT.

This sequence joins TRBV19 and TRBJ2-1; 9 nucleotides line up with TRBD2. Germline V CDR1 and CDR2: LNHDA, SQIVND (reference sequence). The CDR3 contains 16 residues. Losses at the gene ends were 2 bases for V and 4 bases for J; bases not matched to a gene: 6. CDR3 in DNA: TGTGCCAGTAGTATATTTGTTAGCGGGGGATACAATGAGCAGTTCTTC. Its protein is CASSIFVSGGYNEQFF.

The chain joins TRBV7-2 to TRBJ2-7; D is possibly TRBD2 (6 bases). The CDR3 has 16 amino acids. V was pared by 5 bases and J by 2 bases, with 19 bases between. The V gene's germline CDR1 is SGHTA and CDR2 FQGNSA. The CDR3 reads CASSKDGGLGAYEQYF. The CDR3 DNA is TGTGCCAGCAGCAAAGACGGGGGACTTGGGGCCTACGAGCAGTACTTC.

For the CDR3, the DNA is TGTGCCAGCAGCTTAGTGGGGGCAGGGGAAAAACTGTTTTTT. This sequence encodes CASSLVGAGEKLFF. This chain uses TRBV7-9 with TRBJ1-4, with D possibly matching TRBD1 (6 bases). Trimming cost V 1 base and J 8 bases, with 11 bases left between them. The V gene's germline CDR1 is SEHNR and CDR2 FQNEAQ (reference sequence). CDR3 length equals 14 residues.

The J gene is TRBJ1-5, the V gene TRBV21-1; no DNA check was done on the table's D call, TRBD1. TRBV21-1 represents a pseudogene. CDR3 length equals 15 residues. The CDR3, as DNA: TGTGCCAGCAGCAAAAAATACAGGGGGTATCAGCCCCAGCATTTT. Amino acids: CASSKKYRGYQPQHF.

This clone has only a few counts. The gene calls are TRBV5-4 and TRBJ2-2; the match to TRBD2 covers 13 bases. Germline CDR1 is SGHNT and CDR2 is YYREEE (reference sequence). CDR3 length: 16 residues. V lost 1 base, J lost 4 bases, and 1 base stayed unmatched. The CDR3 loop reads CASSLTSGRATGELFF. The CDR3 coding sequence is TGTGCCAGCAGCTTGACTAGCGGGAGGGCCACCGGGGAGCTGTTTTTT.

This chain joins TRBV19 and TRBJ1-5; weak D call: TRBD1 (5 bases). The V and J ends lost 7 bases and 1 base respectively, with 17 bases between them. Germline CDR1 LNHDA, CDR2 SQIVND (reference sequence). The CDR3 runs 16 residues. In nucleotides, the CDR3 is TGTGCCAGTATGTTGTCGGGGGTTGGGAGCAATCAGCCCCAGCATTTT. Translating gives CASMLSGVGSNQPQHF.

The chain employs TRBV11-1 and TRBJ2-7; D perhaps matches TRBD2 (5 bases). The CDR3 loop spans 13 amino acids. Germline assignment: CDR1 SGHAT and CDR2 FQDESV (reference sequence). V dropped 1 base and J dropped 2 bases, with 6 bases sitting between them. CDR3 protein: CASSLVGAYEQYF. The CDR3 region has the DNA TGTGCCAGCAGCTTAGTGGGAGCCTACGAGCAGTACTTC.

The J gene is TRBJ2-7, the V gene TRBV30, with TRBD2 identical over 8 bases. CDR3 size: 14 residues. V shed 0 bases and J 6 bases; nucleotides not matched to a gene: 7. The germline V gene encodes CDR1 GTSNPN and CDR2 SVGIG (reference sequence). CDR3 sequence reads: CAWSVGGRRSEQYF. DNA for the CDR3: TGTGCCTGGAGTGTAGGCGGGAGGCGGAGCGAGCAGTACTTC.

Details on this clone: Other nucleotide sequences from this sample produce the same CDR3. The CDR3: CAISEGQGEKLFF. The CDR3 DNA reads TGTGCCATCAGTGAGGGACAGGGTGAAAAACTGTTTTTT. The rearrangement links TRBV10-3 to TRBJ1-4, with TRBD1 matching 8 bases. CDR3 length: 13 residues. Per the germline V gene, CDR1 is ENHRY and CDR2 is SYGVKD. V trimming: 2 bases; J trimming: 7 bases; junction bases outside the gene matches: 0.

The J gene is TRBJ2-5, the V gene TRBV27; 8 bases are shared with TRBD2. Germline V gives CDR1 MNHEY, CDR2 SMNVEV (reference sequence). V shed 3 bases, J shed 4 bases, and the junction held 7 bases outside the gene matches. The CDR3 contains 15 residues. CDR3 DNA: TGTGCCAGCAGTTTTCAGCGGGAGTACGGAGAGACCCAGTACTTC. Residues: CASSFQREYGETQYF.

The genes are TRBV5-6 and TRBJ1-1, with TRBD1 as a possible D gene (6 bases). Deletions cut 5 bases from V and 10 bases from J, with 15 bases between. Germline-derived CDR1 and CDR2 are SGHDT and YYEEEE. This CDR3 is 12 amino acids long. The CDR3 reads CASSTGGGRAFF. Here the CDR3 DNA reads TGTGCCAGCAGTACCGGGGGGGGCCGAGCTTTCTTT.

The chain recombines TRBV2 with TRBJ1-4, with a weak D call TRBD1 (5 bases). The CDR3 consists of 14 residues. Deletions cut 5 bases from V and 5 bases from J, with 12 bases between. The V gene's germline CDR1 is SNHLY and CDR2 FYNNEI. The CDR3 bases are TGTGCCAGCAGTCTAGGGAGACAGAATGAAAAACTGTTTTTT. Its translation is CASSLGRQNEKLFF.

This clone appeared once. The J gene is TRBJ2-1, the V gene TRBV7-2; TRBD2 matches at 7 bases. The germline CDR1 and CDR2 sequences are SGHTA and FQGNSA. V gave up 5 bases and J gave up 8 bases; unmatched junction bases: 18. This CDR3 has 17 amino acids. CDR3 residues: CASSNYQRGPIGDEQFF. The CDR3 nucleotides read TGTGCCAGCAGCAACTACCAGCGGGGTCCTATTGGGGATGAGCAGTTCTTC.

The V call is TRBV10-3, the J call TRBJ2-1; 7 positions agree with TRBD2. V shed 6 bases, J shed 0 bases, and the junction held 14 bases outside the gene matches. The CDR3 loop spans 18 amino acids. CDR1 ENHRY and CDR2 SYGVKD come from the germline V gene. In nucleotides, the CDR3 is TGTGCCATCAGCCTTGACCCGCGGGGGATAAGCTCCTACAATGAGCAGTTCTTC. Translation: CAISLDPRGISSYNEQFF.

This clone was recorded once. This rearrangement joins TRBV2 to TRBJ2-7, with D unclear. V was pared by 8 bases and J by 5 bases, with 16 bases between. The germline V gene encodes CDR1 SNHLY and CDR2 FYNNEI. The CDR3 runs 13 residues. DNA for the CDR3: TGTGCCAGCCGGAGAGAATCTACTAACGAGCAGTACTTC. It translates to CASRRESTNEQYF.